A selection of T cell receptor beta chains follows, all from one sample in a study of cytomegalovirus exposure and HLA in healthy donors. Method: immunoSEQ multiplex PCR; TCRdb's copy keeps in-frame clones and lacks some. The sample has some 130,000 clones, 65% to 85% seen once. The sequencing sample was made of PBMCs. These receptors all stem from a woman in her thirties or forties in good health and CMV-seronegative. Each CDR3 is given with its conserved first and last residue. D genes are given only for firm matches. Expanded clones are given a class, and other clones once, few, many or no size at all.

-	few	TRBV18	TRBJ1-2	CASSPAGPTGPNYGYTF	TGTGCCAGCTCACCAGCAGGGCCCACAGGGCCCAACTATGGCTACACCTTC
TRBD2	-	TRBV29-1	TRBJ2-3	CSVETSGLAGSDTQYF	TGCAGCGTTGAAACTTCGGGACTAGCGGGTTCAGATACGCAGTATTTT
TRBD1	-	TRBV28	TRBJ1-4	CASNHYWTGGEKLFF	TGTGCCAGCAACCATTATTGGACAGGGGGGGAAAAACTGTTTTTT
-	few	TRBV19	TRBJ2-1	CASSMGRSYNEQFF	TGTGCCAGTAGTATGGGGAGGTCCTACAATGAGCAGTTCTTC
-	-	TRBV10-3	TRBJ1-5	CAISVSGTNDQPQHF	TGTGCCATCAGTGTTTCCGGGACAAACGATCAGCCCCAGCATTTT
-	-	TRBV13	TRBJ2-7	CASSAPSSYEQYF	TGTGCCAGCAGCGCGCCAAGCTCCTACGAGCAGTACTTC
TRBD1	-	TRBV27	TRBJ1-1	CASSSDRGLLDTEAFF	TGTGCCAGCAGTTCTGACAGGGGGCTACTGGACACTGAAGCTTTCTTT
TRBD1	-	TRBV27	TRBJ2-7	CASSSLGQGAPGEQYF	TGTGCCAGCAGTTCCCTAGGACAGGGGGCTCCGGGCGAGCAGTACTTC
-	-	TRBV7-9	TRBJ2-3	CSSMAGDTQYF	TGTTCCTCCATGGCGGGAGATACGCAGTATTTT
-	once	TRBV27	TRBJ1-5	CASSLSLAGSGARQPQHF	TGTGCCAGCAGTTTATCTCTAGCGGGGTCAGGGGCAAGGCAGCCCCAGCATTTT
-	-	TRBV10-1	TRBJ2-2	CASPASDLTGELFF	TGCGCCAGCCCCGCTAGCGACCTTACCGGGGAGCTGTTTTTT
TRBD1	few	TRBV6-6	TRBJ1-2	CASSTGQGRGYGYTF	TGTGCCAGCAGTACGGGACAGGGGAGGGGCTATGGCTACACCTTC
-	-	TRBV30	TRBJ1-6	CAWREGRDVGSPLHF	TGTGCCTGGAGGGAGGGGCGGGACGTTGGTTCACCCCTCCACTTT
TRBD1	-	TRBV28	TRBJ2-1	CASSWDRAAYNEQFF	TGTGCCAGCAGTTGGGACAGGGCGGCCTACAATGAGCAGTTCTTC
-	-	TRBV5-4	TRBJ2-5	CASSLANSQETQYF	TGTGCCAGCAGCTTAGCGAATTCACAAGAGACCCAGTACTTC
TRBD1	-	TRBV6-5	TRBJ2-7	CASSYSRTGYEQYF	TGTGCCAGCAGTTACTCACGGACAGGATACGAGCAGTACTTC
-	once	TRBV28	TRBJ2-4	CASSLNRKNIQYF	TGTGCCAGCAGTTTAAACAGAAAAAACATTCAGTACTTC
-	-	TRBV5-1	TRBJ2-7	CASSWSSSYEQYF	TGCGCCAGCAGCTGGTCGAGCTCCTACGAGCAGTACTTC
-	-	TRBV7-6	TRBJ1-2	CASSSTGNSYGYTF	TGTGCCAGCAGCTCTACAGGGAATTCTTATGGCTACACCTTC
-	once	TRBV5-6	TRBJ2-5	CASSWRKGDGQETQYF	TGTGCCAGCAGCTGGCGAAAGGGGGATGGACAAGAGACCCAGTACTTC
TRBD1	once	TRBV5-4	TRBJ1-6	CASSLHQGVGNSPLHF	TGTGCCAGCAGCTTGCATCAGGGGGTTGGTAATTCACCCCTCCACTTT
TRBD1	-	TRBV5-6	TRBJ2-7	CASSSLVTGTGFYEQYF	TGTGCCAGCAGCTCGCTAGTAACCGGGACAGGGTTCTACGAGCAGTACTTC
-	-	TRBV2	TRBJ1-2	CASSDRDGYTF	TGTGCCAGCAGTGACAGGGATGGCTACACCTTC
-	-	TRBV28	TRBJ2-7	CASLKSGEHYEQYF	TGTGCCAGCCTGAAGTCCGGGGAGCACTACGAGCAGTACTTC
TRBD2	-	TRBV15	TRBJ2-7	CATSTRTSGSSYEQYF	TGTGCCACCAGCACGAGGACTAGCGGGAGCTCCTACGAGCAGTACTTC
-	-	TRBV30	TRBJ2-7	CAWSGGLGAGVEYEQYF	TGTGCCTGGAGTGGGGGACTGGGGGCGGGAGTCGAATACGAGCAGTACTTC
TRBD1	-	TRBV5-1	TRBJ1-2	CASSLVAGGNYGYTF	TGCGCCAGCAGCTTGGTGGCAGGGGGTAACTATGGCTACACCTTC